This is a list of T cell receptor beta chains from one sample in a study of cytomegalovirus exposure and HLA in healthy donors. The repertoire was sequenced with immunoSEQ multiplex PCR; TCRdb's copy has only in-frame clones and lacks some. The sample yields over 110,000 clones, approximately 82% seen once. Input material: PBMCs. These receptors were taken from a woman aged 55-70 years in good health and CMV-seropositive. Both conserved end residues are part of each CDR3. The order of the fields is J gene, V gene, CDR3 protein.

>TRBJ2-1|TRBV4-3
CASSQERGRGVNKEQFF
>TRBJ2-3|TRBV10-3
CAIRAGSLAADTQYF
>TRBJ2-2|TRBV5-1
CASSLLILTGEYTGELFF
>TRBJ2-7|TRBV18
CASSPTGISSDEQYF
>TRBJ2-2|TRBV30
CAWRQGGTGELFF
>TRBJ2-7|TRBV20-1
CSVSGTYEQYF
>TRBJ1-4|TRBV27
CASSANNEKLFF
>TRBJ2-7|TRBV6-6
CASSHWTGMSYEQYF
>TRBJ2-7|TRBV19
CASSMRGPTYEQYF
>TRBJ1-4|TRBV5-4
CASSLAGSANEKLFF
>TRBJ2-2|TRBV13
CASSSSSFLNGELFF
>TRBJ2-3|TRBV5-1
CASSLVGAVTDTQYF
>TRBJ2-4|TRBV11-2
CASSSGLGRGIQYF
>TRBJ1-6|TRBV7-9
CASSLAGDNSPLHF
>TRBJ1-5|TRBV30
CAWSLGDRFQPQHF
>TRBJ2-3|TRBV30
CAGETTGSGTDTQYF
>TRBJ2-5|TRBV28
CASSRGETQYF
>TRBJ2-5|TRBV4-2
CASSQDGSGRPETQYF
>TRBJ2-5|TRBV2
CASSEGLASQETQYF
>TRBJ2-5|TRBV5-1
CASSLSGAVETQYF